This T cell receptor (beta chain) came from a study of beta chain features in type 1 diabetes (dated by TCRdb to the late 2010s). A note on the overall study: No differences in mean age, gender distribution, total cell number or subset yield were found between patients and healthy donors. In the study, TCRB repertoires of sorted circulating CD4+ T cell subsets from recently diagnosed type 1 diabetes patients were compared with those of matched healthy donors. A total of about 100,000,000 sorted cells were examined across all samples, and RNA yield correlated strongly with the number of cells per subset. Regulatory and stem cell-like memory subsets were isolated from only 8 patients and about 8 healthy donors, whereas naive and central memory subsets came from all 30 or so donors. General findings and caveats noted by the study authors: At VDJ recombination sites, type 1 diabetes patients had fewer insertions and more deleted nucleotides, which implies abnormalities in thymic rearrangement. Because cDNA was sequenced instead of genomic DNA, highly expressing activated cells could be over-represented, though the groups showed no difference in activation or CD3 levels. Naive, central memory and regulatory TCRB repertoires appeared to be more alike among patients than among healthy donors. Type 1 diabetes patients showed a moderate but significant shortening of TCRB CDR3 length in all four CD4+ subsets. Because small numbers of individuals were included in the HLA sub-analyses, any influence of HLA type on TCRB rearrangement was left unresolved. Shorter templates might have been favored by PCR, but patient and control samples were amplified and corrected together, so both groups would have been affected equally by any skew.

The entire amount of isolated RNA was reverse transcribed using the High Capacity cDNA Reverse Transcription Kit, so the sequenced TCRB transcripts were expressed ones. Deep immunoSEQ sequencing was performed on naive, central memory and regulatory T cell samples, with an average of approximately 4 million total reads per sample. Sorted cells were lysed in RLT buffer and RNA was extracted with DNase-treated RNeasy Micro or Mini kits, depending on cell number. Each cell subset was processed on its own to prevent cross-contamination, while patient and healthy donor samples were processed together. TCRB sequences were amplified from cDNA with the immunoSEQ multiplex PCR, producing 87-bp fragments spanning the CDR3 region. The amplicons were sequenced using the Illumina HiSeq platform. Concerning the study's data processing: Synthetic template baselines were used to correct PCR bias computationally, reads within Hamming distance 2 were collapsed together, and singletons that could not be merged were discarded. By aligning reads against IMGT, V, D and J genes, CDR3 length, and insertions or deletions at six rearrangement sites were assigned. Within each subset, clonotype counts were normalized to sorted cell number, after which true diversity and Gini coefficients were computed with the tcR R package. The overlap coefficient, calculated on TCRB nucleotide sequences, was used to measure repertoire sharing. Out-of-frame TCRB sequences from naive cells were analyzed as a proxy for the pre-selection repertoire. This is the immuneACCESS table as TCRdb keeps it, with only in-frame sequences that have V and J called. A part of the clones is gone; compared with another copy, unresolved V genes explain less than half, and the rest is unexplained. For V, J and clone size, that table is used; D and trimming come from the DNA. The sample data list 350,000 to 450,000 clones, and approximately 15% of these were observed just once. Approximately 0.035% of the sample goes to the ten largest clones.

Each donor gave one peripheral blood draw, approximately 0.11 L on average, collected into heparinised tubes. Using a panel that included CD45RO, CCR7, CD25, CD127, CD95 and CD27, naive, central memory, regulatory and stem cell-like memory CD4+ T cells were sorted on a BD FACSAria II. Purity was above 95% for every sorted population. PBMCs were isolated immediately by Lymphoprep density gradient centrifugation and stained directly without culture. So that batch effects would be minimized, each experiment stained and sorted samples in pairs, pairing one healthy donor with one patient. Including cysteine and phenylalanine, the CDR3 has 17 amino acids. Only CDR3 DNA is held: 51 bases, read in frame from base 1. The germline V gene specifies MGHRA as CDR1 and YSYEKL as CDR2. V is reduced by 4 bases and J by 0 bases, leaving a spacing of 15 bases between them. This clone has a handful of counts. The antigen this receptor binds is unknown. Base qualities are missing; no much larger clone stands one base away.

The sequence came from a man aged 25-40 years in good health. The chain is encoded by TRBV4-1 joined to TRBJ2-2, with a tentative D gene TRBD1 over 6 matching bases. Material for sequencing was naive CD4+ T cells from blood. Taken with the paper, the label for cell subset or site translates to: true naive CD4+ T cells. For the CDR3, the sequence is CASSRPDRSSNTGELFF. The base sequence is TGCGCCAGCAGCCGTCCCGACAGGTCATCGAACACCGGGGAGCTGTTTTTT.